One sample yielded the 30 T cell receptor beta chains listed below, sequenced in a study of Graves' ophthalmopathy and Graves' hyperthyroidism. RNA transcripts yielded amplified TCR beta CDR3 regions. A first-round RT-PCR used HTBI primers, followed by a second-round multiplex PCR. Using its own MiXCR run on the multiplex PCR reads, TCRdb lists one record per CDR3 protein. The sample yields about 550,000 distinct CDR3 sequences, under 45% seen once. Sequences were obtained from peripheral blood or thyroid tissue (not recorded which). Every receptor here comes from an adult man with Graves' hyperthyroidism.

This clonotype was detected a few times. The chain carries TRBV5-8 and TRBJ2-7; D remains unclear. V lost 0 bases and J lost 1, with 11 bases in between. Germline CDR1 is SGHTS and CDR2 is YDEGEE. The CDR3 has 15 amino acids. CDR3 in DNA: TGTGCCAGCAGCTTGGTTTCAGCTTTGTCCTACGAGCAGTACTTC. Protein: CASSLVSALSYEQYF.

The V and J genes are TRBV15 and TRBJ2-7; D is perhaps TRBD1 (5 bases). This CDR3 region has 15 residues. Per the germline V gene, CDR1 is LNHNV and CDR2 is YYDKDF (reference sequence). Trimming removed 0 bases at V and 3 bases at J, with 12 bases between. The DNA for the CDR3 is TGTGCCACCAGCAGAGATCGAACAGGCTTCTACGAGCAGTACTTC. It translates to CATSRDRTGFYEQYF.

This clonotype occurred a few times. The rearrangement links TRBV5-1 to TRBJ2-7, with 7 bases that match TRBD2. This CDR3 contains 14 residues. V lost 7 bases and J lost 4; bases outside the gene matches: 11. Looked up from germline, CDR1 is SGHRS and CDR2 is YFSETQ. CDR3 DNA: TGCGCCAGCGGACCTAGGGAGGGAGGTTACGAGCAGTACTTC. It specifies CASGPREGGYEQYF.

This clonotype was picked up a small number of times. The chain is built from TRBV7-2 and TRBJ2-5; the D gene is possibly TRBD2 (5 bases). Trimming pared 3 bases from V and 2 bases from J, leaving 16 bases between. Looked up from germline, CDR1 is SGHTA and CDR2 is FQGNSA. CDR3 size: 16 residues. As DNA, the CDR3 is TGTGCCAGCAGCTTGGAGGCAGCAACCTTTCAAGAGACCCAGTACTTC. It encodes CASSLEAATFQETQYF.

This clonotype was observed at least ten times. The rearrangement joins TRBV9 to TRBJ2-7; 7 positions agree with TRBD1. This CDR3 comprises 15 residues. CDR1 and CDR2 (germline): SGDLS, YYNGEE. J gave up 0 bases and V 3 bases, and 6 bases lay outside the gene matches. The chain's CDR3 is CASSEQGSGSYEQYF. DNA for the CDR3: TGTGCCAGCAGCGAACAGGGGAGCGGCTCCTACGAGCAGTACTTC.

The CDR3 loop is CAIGNRDRGLDEQFF. CDR3 nucleotide sequence: TGTGCCATCGGAAACCGGGACAGGGGGCTTGATGAGCAGTTCTTC. This sequence joins TRBV10-3 and TRBJ2-1, with TRBD1 matching over 12 bases. The CDR3 runs to 15 residues. Losses at the gene ends were 8 bases for V and 8 bases for J; bases not matched to a gene: 10. The germline gives CDR1 ENHRY, CDR2 SYGVKD.

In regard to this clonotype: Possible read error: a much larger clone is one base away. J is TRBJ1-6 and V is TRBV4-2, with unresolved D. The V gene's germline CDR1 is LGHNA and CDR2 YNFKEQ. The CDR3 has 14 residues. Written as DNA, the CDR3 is TGTGCCAGCAGCCAAGATTCGACGAAGTCACCCGTCCACTTT. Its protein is CASSQDSTKSPVHF.

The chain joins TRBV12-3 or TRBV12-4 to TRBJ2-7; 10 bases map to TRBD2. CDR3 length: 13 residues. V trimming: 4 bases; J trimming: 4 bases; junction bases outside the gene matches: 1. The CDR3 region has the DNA TGTGCCAGCAGTTCTAGCGGGAGATACGAGCAGTACTTC. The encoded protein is CASSSSGRYEQYF.

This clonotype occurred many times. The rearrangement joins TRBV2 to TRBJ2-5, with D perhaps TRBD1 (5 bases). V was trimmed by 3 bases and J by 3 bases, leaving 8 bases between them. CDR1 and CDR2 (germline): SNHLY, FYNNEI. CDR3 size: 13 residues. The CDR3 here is CASSDLTEETQYF. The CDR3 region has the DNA TGTGCCAGCAGTGACCTGACAGAAGAGACCCAGTACTTC.

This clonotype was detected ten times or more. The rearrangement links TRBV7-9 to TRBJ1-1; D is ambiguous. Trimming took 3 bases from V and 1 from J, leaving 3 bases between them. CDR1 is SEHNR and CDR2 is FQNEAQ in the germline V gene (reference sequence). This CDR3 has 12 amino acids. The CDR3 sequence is CASSFENTEAFF. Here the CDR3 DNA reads TGTGCCAGCAGCTTTGAGAACACTGAAGCTTTCTTT. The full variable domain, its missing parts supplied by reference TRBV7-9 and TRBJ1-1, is DTGVSQNPRHKITKRGQNVTFRCDPISEHNRLYWYRQTLGQGPEFLTYFQNEAQLEKSRLLSDRFSAERPKGSFSTLEIQRTEQGDSAMYLCASSFENTEAFFGQGTRLTVV.

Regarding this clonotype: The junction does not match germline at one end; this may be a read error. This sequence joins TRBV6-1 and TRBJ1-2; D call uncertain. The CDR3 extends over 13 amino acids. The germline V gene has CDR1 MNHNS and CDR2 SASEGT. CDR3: CASSEGANYGYAF. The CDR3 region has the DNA TGTGCCAGCAGTGAAGGGGCCAACTATGGCTACGCCTTC.

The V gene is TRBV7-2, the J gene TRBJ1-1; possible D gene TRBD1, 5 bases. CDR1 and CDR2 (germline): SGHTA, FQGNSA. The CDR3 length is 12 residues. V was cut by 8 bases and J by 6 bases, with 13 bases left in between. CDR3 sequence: CASSPSGAEAFF. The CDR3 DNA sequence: TGTGCCAGCTCACCATCGGGGGCTGAAGCTTTCTTT. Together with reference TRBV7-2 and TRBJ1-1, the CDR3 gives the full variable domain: GAGVSQSPSNKVTEKGKDVELRCDPISGHTALYWYRQSLGQGLEFLIYFQGNSAPDKSGLPSDRFSAERTGGSVSTLTIQRTQQEDSAVYLCASSPSGAEAFFGQGTRLTVV.

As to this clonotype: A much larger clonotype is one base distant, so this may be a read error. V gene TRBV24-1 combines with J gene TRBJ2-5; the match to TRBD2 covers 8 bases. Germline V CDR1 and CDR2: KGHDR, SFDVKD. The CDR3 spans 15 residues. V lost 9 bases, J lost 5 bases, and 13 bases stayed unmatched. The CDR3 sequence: CATGPGDRGGETQYF. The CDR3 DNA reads TGTGCCACCGGCCCTGGAGACCGCGGGGGGGAGACCCAGTACTTC.

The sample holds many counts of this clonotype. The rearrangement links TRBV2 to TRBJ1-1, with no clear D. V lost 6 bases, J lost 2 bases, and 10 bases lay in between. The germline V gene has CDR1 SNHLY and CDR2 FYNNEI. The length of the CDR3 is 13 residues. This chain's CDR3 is CASRLGTNTEAFF. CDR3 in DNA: TGTGCCAGCAGGCTGGGCACCAACACTGAAGCTTTCTTT.

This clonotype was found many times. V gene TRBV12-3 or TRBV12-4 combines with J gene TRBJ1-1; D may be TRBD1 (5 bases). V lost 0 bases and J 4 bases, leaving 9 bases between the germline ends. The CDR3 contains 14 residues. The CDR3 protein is CASSLAAGSTEAFF. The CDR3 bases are TGTGCCAGCAGTTTAGCGGCAGGGAGCACTGAAGCTTTCTTT.

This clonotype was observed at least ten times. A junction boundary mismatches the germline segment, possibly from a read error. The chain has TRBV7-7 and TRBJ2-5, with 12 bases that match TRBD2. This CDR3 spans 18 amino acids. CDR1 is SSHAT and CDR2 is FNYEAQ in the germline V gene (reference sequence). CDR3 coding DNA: TGTGCTAGCAGCTTAGCGGCTAGCGGGAGGGCCGGCCAAGAGACCCAGTACTTC. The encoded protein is CASSLAASGRAGQETQYF.

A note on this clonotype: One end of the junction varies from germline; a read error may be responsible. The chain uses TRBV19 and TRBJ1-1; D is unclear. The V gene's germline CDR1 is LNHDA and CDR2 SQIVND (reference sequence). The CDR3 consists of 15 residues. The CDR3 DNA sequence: TGTGTCAGTAAACGCCAGGCGCGGTTGGGCACTGAAGCTCTCTTT. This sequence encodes CVSKRQARLGTEALF.

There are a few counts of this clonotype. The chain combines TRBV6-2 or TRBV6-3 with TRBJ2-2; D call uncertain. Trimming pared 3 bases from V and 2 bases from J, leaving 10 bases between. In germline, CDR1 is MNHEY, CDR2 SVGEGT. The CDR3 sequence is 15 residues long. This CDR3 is CASSYTPINTGELFF. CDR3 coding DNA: TGTGCCAGCAGTTATACCCCCATTAACACCGGGGAGCTGTTTTTT.

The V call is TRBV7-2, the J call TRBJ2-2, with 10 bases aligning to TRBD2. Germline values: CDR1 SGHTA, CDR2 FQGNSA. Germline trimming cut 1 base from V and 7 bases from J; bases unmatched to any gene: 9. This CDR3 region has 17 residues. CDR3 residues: CASSLDPAGGPGGELFF. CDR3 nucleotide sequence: TGTGCCAGCAGCTTAGATCCAGCGGGAGGGCCTGGCGGGGAGCTGTTTTTT.

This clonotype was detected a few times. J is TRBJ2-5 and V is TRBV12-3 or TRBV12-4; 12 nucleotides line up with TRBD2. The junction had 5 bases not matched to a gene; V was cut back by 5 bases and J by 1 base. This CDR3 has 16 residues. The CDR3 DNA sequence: TGTGCCAGCAGTCTATCTAGCGGGAGGGCCCAAGAGACCCAGTACTTC. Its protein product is CASSLSSGRAQETQYF.

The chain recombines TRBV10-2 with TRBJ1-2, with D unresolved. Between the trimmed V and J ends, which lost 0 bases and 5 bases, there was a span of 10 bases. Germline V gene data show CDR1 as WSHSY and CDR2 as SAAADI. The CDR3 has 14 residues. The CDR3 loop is CASSESRQNYGYTF. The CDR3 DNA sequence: TGCGCCAGCAGTGAGTCACGGCAGAATTATGGCTACACCTTC.

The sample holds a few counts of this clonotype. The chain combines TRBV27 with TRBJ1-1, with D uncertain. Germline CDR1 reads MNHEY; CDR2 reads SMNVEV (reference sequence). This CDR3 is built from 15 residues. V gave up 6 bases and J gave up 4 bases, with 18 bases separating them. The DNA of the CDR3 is TGTGCCAGCAGAGAAATGGCCGTTGTGGGCACTGAAGCTTTCTTT. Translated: CASREMAVVGTEAFF.

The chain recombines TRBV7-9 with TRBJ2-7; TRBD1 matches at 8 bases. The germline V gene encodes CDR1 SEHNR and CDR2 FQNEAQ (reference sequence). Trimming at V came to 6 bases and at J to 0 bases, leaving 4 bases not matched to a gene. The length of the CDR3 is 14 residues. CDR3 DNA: TGTGCCAGCAGTCACAGGGGGGTCTCCTACGAGCAGTACTTC. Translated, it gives CASSHRGVSYEQYF.

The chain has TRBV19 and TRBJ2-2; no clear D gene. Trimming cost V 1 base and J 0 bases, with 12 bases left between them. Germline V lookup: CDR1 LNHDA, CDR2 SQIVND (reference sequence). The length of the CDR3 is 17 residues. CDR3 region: CASSIVIWSSNTGELFF. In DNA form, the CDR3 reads TGTGCCAGTAGTATAGTTATCTGGAGCTCGAACACCGGGGAGCTGTTTTTT.

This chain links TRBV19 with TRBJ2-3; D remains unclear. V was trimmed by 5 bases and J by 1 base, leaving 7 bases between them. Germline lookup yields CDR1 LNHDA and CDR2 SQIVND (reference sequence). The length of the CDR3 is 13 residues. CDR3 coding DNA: TGTGCCAGTAGTTCGGGCCGCACAGATACGCAGTATTTT. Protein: CASSSGRTDTQYF.

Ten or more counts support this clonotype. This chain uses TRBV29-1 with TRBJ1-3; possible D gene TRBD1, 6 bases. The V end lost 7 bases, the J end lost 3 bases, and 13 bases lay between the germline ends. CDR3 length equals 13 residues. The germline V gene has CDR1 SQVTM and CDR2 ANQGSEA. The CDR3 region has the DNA TGCAGCGCGGGGGCGGGCGGTGGAAACACCATATATTTT. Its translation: CSAGAGGGNTIYF. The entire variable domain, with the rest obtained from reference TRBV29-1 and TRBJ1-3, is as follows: SAVISQKPSRDICQRGTSLTIQCQVDSQVTMMFWYRQQPGQSLTLIATANQGSEATYESGFVIDKFPISRPNLTFSTLTVSNMSPEDSSIYLCSAGAGGGNTIYFGEGSWLTVV.

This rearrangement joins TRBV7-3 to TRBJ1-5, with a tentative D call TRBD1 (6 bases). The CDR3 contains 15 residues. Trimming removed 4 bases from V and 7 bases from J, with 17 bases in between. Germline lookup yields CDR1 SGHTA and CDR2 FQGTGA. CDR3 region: CASSSGWGGEQPQHF. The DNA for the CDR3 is TGTGCCAGCAGCTCTGGGTGGGGGGGCGAACAGCCCCAGCATTTT. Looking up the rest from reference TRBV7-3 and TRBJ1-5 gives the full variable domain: GAGVSQTPSNKVTEKGKYVELRCDPISGHTALYWYRQSLGQGPEFLIYFQGTGAADDSGLPNDRFFAVRPEGSVSTLKIQRTERGDSAVYLCASSSGWGGEQPQHFGDGTRLSIL.

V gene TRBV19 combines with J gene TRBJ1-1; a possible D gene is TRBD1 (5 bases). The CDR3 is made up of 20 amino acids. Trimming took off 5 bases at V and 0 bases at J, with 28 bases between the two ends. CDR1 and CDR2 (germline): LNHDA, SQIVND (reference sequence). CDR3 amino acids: CASSPSGGLRTPGVNTEAFF. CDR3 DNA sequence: TGTGCCAGTAGTCCTAGCGGGGGACTGCGAACACCGGGGGTGAACACTGAAGCTTTCTTT.

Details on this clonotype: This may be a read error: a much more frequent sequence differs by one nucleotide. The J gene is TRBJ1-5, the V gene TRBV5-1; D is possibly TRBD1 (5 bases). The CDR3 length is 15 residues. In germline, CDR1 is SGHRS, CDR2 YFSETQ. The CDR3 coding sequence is TGCGCCAGCAGCTTGCAGGGTATAAGCAATCAGCCCCGGCATTTT. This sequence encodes CASSLQGISNQPRHF.

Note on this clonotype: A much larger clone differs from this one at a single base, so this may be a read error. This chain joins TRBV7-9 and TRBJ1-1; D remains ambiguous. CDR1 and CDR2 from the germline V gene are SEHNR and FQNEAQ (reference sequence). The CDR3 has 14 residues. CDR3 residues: CASSLNAGSTEAFF. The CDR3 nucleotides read TGCGCCAGCAGCTTGAATGCGGGGAGCACTGAAGCTTTCTTT. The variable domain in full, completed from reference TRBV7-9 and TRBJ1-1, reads DTGVSQNPRHKITKRGQNVTFRCDPISEHNRLYWYRQTLGQGPEFLTYFQNEAQLEKSRLLSDRFSAERPKGSFSTLEIQRTEQGDSAMYLCASSLNAGSTEAFFGQGTRLTVV.